This note documents a single T cell receptor (beta chain) sequence. The antigen remains unidentified. This sample was taken from a study of post-analysis software for immune sequencing data. The wider study: The patients showed relapsing-remitting, secondary progressive and progressive-relapsing multiple sclerosis courses. Notes on the study in general: By F measure, samples from a shared preparation batch strongly co-clustered. With TRBV5-6, TRBV5-1 and TRBV20-1 included, 5 or 6 TRBV segments were more frequent in patients than in controls. Controls' normalized Chao1 diversity significantly exceeded that of multiple sclerosis patients.

The library was made from cDNA and included unique molecular identifiers. TCRdb itself ran the PCR reads through MiXCR, one entry per CDR3 protein. This table has about 210,000 distinct CDR3 sequences, over 25% appearing once. The germline gives CDR1 SGHDT, CDR2 YYEEEE. The CDR3 contains 15 residues. The V gene lost 7 bases and the J gene lost 0 bases, with 15 bases spanning the gap. This sequence originates from a girl under 18 with multiple sclerosis. The sequencing sample was made of blood. The chain recombines TRBV5-6 with TRBJ2-3; D is undetermined. CDR3 sequence reads: CASCKRVPSTDTQYF. The CDR3 DNA sequence: TGTGCCAGCTGCAAGCGAGTACCTAGCACAGATACGCAGTATTTT. Supplemented by reference TRBV5-6 and TRBJ2-3, the full variable domain reads DAGVTQSPTHLIKTRGQQVTLRCSPKSGHDTVSWYQQALGQGPQFIFQYYEEEERQRGNFPDRFSGHQFPNYSSELNVNALLLGDSALYLCASCKRVPSTDTQYFGPGTRLTVL.